The rows below give T cell receptor beta chains drawn from one sample of a study of CD8 T cells in Susac syndrome. TCRdb re-called the immunoSEQ multiplex PCR reads through MiXCR, storing one row per CDR3 protein. The table records about 240,000 distinct CDR3 sequences, about 96% of them present only once. What was sequenced was CD4+ T cells from PBMCs. The source is a human donor with Susac syndrome. The CDR3 runs from the conserved cysteine through the conserved F or W. The D gene is left open where the match is weak. Some rows mark clone size as missing; the rest say once, few, many or name a class of expanded clone.

j_gene: TRBJ1-2
abundance: .
v_gene: TRBV5-4
len: 15
d_gene: TRBD1
CDR3aa: CASRSTGQTNYGYTF
CDR3nt: TGTGCCAGCAGGTCCACGGGACAGACAAACTATGGCTACACCTTC

j_gene: TRBJ2-2
abundance: once
v_gene: TRBV30
len: 18
d_gene: TRBD2
CDR3aa: CAWRPGLAGGRDTGELFF
CDR3nt: TGTGCCTGGAGACCGGGACTAGCGGGAGGGCGGGACACCGGGGAGCTGTTTTTT

j_gene: TRBJ2-7
abundance: .
v_gene: TRBV2
len: 15
d_gene: TRBD1
CDR3aa: CASSEDRGFKDEQYF
CDR3nt: TGTGCCAGCAGTGAGGACAGGGGGTTCAAGGACGAGCAGTACTTC

j_gene: TRBJ2-3
abundance: .
v_gene: TRBV7-2
len: 14
d_gene: .
CDR3aa: CASSFGASTDTQYF
CDR3nt: TGTGCCAGCAGCTTCGGGGCCAGCACAGATACGCAGTATTTT

j_gene: TRBJ1-1
abundance: .
v_gene: TRBV28
len: 12
d_gene: .
CDR3aa: CASSFMGGKAFF
CDR3nt: TGTGCCAGCAGTTTCATGGGAGGCAAGGCTTTCTTT

j_gene: TRBJ1-2
abundance: .
v_gene: TRBV27
len: 14
d_gene: .
CDR3aa: CASRLGAGGYGYTF
CDR3nt: TGTGCCAGCCGTCTGGGGGCCGGAGGCTATGGCTACACCTTC

j_gene: TRBJ1-4
abundance: once
v_gene: TRBV9
len: 15
d_gene: .
CDR3aa: CASSVGGGTNEKLFF
CDR3nt: TGTGCCAGCAGCGTAGGGGGCGGAACTAATGAAAAACTGTTTTTT

j_gene: TRBJ1-4
abundance: .
v_gene: TRBV28
len: 17
d_gene: .
CDR3aa: CASSLHTGDATNEKLFF
CDR3nt: TGTGCCAGCAGTTTACATACGGGGGACGCAACTAATGAAAAACTGTTTTTT

j_gene: TRBJ1-4
abundance: .
v_gene: TRBV14
len: 17
d_gene: .
CDR3aa: CASSQDHSGFYNEKLFF
CDR3nt: TGTGCCAGCAGCCAAGATCATTCGGGCTTTTATAATGAAAAACTGTTTTTT

j_gene: TRBJ2-1
abundance: .
v_gene: TRBV29-1
len: 15
d_gene: TRBD2
CDR3aa: CSVAITSGRGGEQFF
CDR3nt: TGCAGCGTAGCAATAACTAGCGGGAGGGGGGGTGAGCAGTTCTTC

j_gene: TRBJ2-7
abundance: .
v_gene: TRBV20-1
len: 11
d_gene: .
CDR3aa: CSVVGITEQYF
CDR3nt: TGCAGTGTGGTCGGCATTACGGAGCAGTACTTC

j_gene: TRBJ2-1
abundance: .
v_gene: TRBV24-1
len: 15
d_gene: .
CDR3aa: CATSAARSLNNEQFF
CDR3nt: TGTGCCACCAGTGCCGCACGATCCCTCAACAATGAGCAGTTCTTC

j_gene: TRBJ2-7
abundance: .
v_gene: TRBV28
len: 14
d_gene: .
CDR3aa: CASLQVSHPYEQYF
CDR3nt: TGTGCCAGCCTACAGGTTTCCCACCCCTACGAGCAGTACTTC

j_gene: TRBJ1-5
abundance: .
v_gene: TRBV20-1
len: 13
d_gene: .
CDR3aa: CSARQYSNQPQHF
CDR3nt: TGCAGTGCTAGACAGTATAGCAATCAGCCCCAGCATTTT

j_gene: TRBJ1-6
abundance: .
v_gene: TRBV9
len: 15
d_gene: TRBD1
CDR3aa: CASSVGTGAVSALHF
CDR3nt: TGTGCCAGCAGCGTAGGGACAGGGGCTGTAAGTGCCCTCCACTTT

j_gene: TRBJ2-1
abundance: .
v_gene: TRBV9
len: 12
d_gene: .
CDR3aa: CASSVGLGEQFF
CDR3nt: TGTGCCAGCAGCGTAGGCTTAGGGGAGCAGTTCTTC

j_gene: TRBJ1-1
abundance: once
v_gene: TRBV18
len: 12
d_gene: .
CDR3aa: CASSTTSSEAFF
CDR3nt: TGTGCCAGCTCAACCACCTCCAGTGAAGCTTTCTTT

j_gene: TRBJ2-1
abundance: .
v_gene: TRBV3-1
len: 13
d_gene: .
CDR3aa: CASRDLSYNEQFF
CDR3nt: TGTGCCAGCAGGGACCTCTCCTACAATGAGCAGTTCTTC

j_gene: TRBJ2-1
abundance: .
v_gene: TRBV7-9
len: 11
d_gene: .
CDR3aa: CASSLAGEQFF
CDR3nt: TGTGCCAGCAGCTTAGCGGGGGAGCAGTTCTTC

j_gene: TRBJ2-3
abundance: .
v_gene: TRBV11-2
len: 14
d_gene: .
CDR3aa: CASSPRGTTDTQYF
CDR3nt: TGTGCCAGCAGCCCGAGGGGGACCACAGATACGCAGTATTTT

j_gene: TRBJ1-1
abundance: .
v_gene: TRBV21-1
len: 13
d_gene: .
CDR3aa: CASSGTGRTEAFF
CDR3nt: TGTGCCAGCAGTGGGACAGGGAGGACTGAAGCTTTCTTT

j_gene: TRBJ2-7
abundance: .
v_gene: TRBV24-1
len: 16
d_gene: .
CDR3aa: CATSDGTPQRAYEQYF
CDR3nt: TGTGCCACCAGTGATGGGACCCCGCAGAGAGCCTACGAGCAGTACTTC

j_gene: TRBJ2-7
abundance: once
v_gene: TRBV6-1
len: 15
d_gene: TRBD2
CDR3aa: CASGTGTSNSYEQYF
CDR3nt: TGTGCCAGCGGTACCGGGACTAGCAACTCCTACGAGCAGTACTTC

j_gene: TRBJ2-7
abundance: once
v_gene: TRBV28
len: 14
d_gene: .
CDR3aa: CASSLSGGLREQYF
CDR3nt: TGTGCCAGCAGTTTATCAGGCGGCCTACGGGAGCAGTACTTC

j_gene: TRBJ2-5
abundance: .
v_gene: TRBV20-1
len: 18
d_gene: TRBD2
CDR3aa: CSARRRASGRAFRETQYF
CDR3nt: TGCAGTGCCCGACGCCGGGCTAGCGGGAGGGCATTCCGAGAGACCCAGTACTTC

j_gene: TRBJ2-3
abundance: .
v_gene: TRBV12-3/TRBV12-4
len: 14
d_gene: .
CDR3aa: CASSIAYGTDTQYF
CDR3nt: TGTGCCAGCAGCATCGCATACGGCACAGATACGCAGTATTTT

j_gene: TRBJ1-2
abundance: once
v_gene: TRBV12-3/TRBV12-4
len: 14
d_gene: .
CDR3aa: CASSFRGSVYGYTF
CDR3nt: TGTGCCAGCAGTTTCAGGGGCAGCGTCTATGGCTACACCTTC